Listed here is a single T cell receptor beta chain. Diagnostic decisions used clinical symptoms, serum thyroxine and TRAb, thyroid ultrasound and orbital computed tomography. The blood was taken when hyperthyroidism was first diagnosed, before any ophthalmopathy symptoms showed up. The PBMCs studied were ones that came from 10 ml fresh peripheral blood. This specimen belongs to a study of T cells in Graves' hyperthyroidism and ophthalmopathy. Amplification of TCR beta CDR3 regions was performed using RNA transcripts as template. The TCR CDR3 first-round RT-PCR relied on the HTBI primer set. MiXCR, run by TCRdb on the multiplex PCR reads, gives a single entry per CDR3 protein. The table lists some 600,000 distinct CDR3 sequences, around 13% of them singletons. The source is a woman aged 25 to 39 with Graves' hyperthyroidism that later progressed to Graves' ophthalmopathy. The sample consisted of blood.

DNA of the CDR3: TGTGCCAGCAGCATAACAAGAGGACCCCTAATCTACGAGCAGTACTTC. Its protein is CASSITRGPLIYEQYF. The V and J genes are TRBV7-9 and TRBJ2-7; D remains unclear. Deletions cut 5 bases from V and 3 bases from J, with 20 bases between. Germline lookup yields CDR1 SEHNR and CDR2 FQNEAQ (reference sequence). The length of the CDR3 is 16 residues. The whole variable domain, remainder taken from reference TRBV7-9 and TRBJ2-7, is DTGVSQNPRHKITKRGQNVTFRCDPISEHNRLYWYRQTLGQGPEFLTYFQNEAQLEKSRLLSDRFSAERPKGSFSTLEIQRTEQGDSAMYLCASSITRGPLIYEQYFGPGTRLTVT.